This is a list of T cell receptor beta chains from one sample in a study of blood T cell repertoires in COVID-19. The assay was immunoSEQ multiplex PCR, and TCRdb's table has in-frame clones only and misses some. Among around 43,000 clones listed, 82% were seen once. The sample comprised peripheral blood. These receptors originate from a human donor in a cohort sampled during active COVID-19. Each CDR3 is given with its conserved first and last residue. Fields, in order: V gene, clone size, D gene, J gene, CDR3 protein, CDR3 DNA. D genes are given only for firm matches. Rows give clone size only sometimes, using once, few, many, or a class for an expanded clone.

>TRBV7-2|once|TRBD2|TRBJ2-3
CASSLEAGGTDTQYF
TGTGCCAGCAGCTTAGAGGCGGGAGGGACAGATACGCAGTATTTT
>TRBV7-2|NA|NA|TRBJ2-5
CASSLTRETQYF
TGTGCCAGCAGCTTGACGAGGGAGACCCAGTACTTC
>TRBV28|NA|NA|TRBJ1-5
CASSSGAQPQHF
TGTGCCAGCAGTTCAGGGGCTCAGCCCCAGCATTTT
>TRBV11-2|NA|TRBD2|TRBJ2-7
CASSLEGGIYEQYF
TGTGCCAGCAGCTTGGAGGGAGGGATCTACGAGCAGTACTTC
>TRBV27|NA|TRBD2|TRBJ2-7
CASSLSGLAGDYEQYF
TGTGCCAGCAGTTTATCGGGGCTAGCGGGAGACTACGAGCAGTACTTC
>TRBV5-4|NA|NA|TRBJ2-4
CASSLYGTGGKNIQYF
TGTGCCAGCAGCTTGTACGGCACCGGGGGCAAAAACATTCAGTACTTC
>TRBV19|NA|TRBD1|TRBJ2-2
CASSTGTAGELFF
TGTGCCAGTAGTACGGGGACAGCCGGGGAGCTGTTTTTT
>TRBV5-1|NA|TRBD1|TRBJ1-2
CASSLPTGGFGYTF
TGCGCCAGCAGCTTGCCCACAGGGGGCTTTGGCTACACCTTC
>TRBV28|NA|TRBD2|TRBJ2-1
CASSLSGRAGVEQFF
TGTGCCAGCAGTTTAAGCGGGAGGGCCGGTGTTGAGCAGTTCTTC
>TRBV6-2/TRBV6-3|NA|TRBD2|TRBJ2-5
CASSEGRGLAGVKETQYF
TGTGCCAGCAGTGAGGGCCGTGGACTAGCGGGAGTGAAAGAGACCCAGTACTTC
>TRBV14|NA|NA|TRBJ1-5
CASSQDTGYSNQPQHF
TGTGCCAGCAGCCAAGATACGGGGTATAGCAATCAGCCCCAGCATTTT
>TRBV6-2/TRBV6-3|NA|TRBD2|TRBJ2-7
CASSPGTSPVYEQYF
TGTGCCAGCAGTCCCGGGACTAGCCCGGTCTACGAGCAGTACTTC
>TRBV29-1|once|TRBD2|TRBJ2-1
CSVTYPPGLAGLSYNEQFF
TGCAGCGTCACATACCCCCCCGGACTAGCGGGATTGTCCTACAATGAGCAGTTCTTC
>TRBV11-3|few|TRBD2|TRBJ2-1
CASSTRLAEHNEQFF
TGTGCCAGCAGTACACGACTAGCGGAGCACAATGAGCAGTTCTTC
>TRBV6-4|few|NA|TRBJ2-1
CASSDHRVPLVLYNEQFF
TGTGCCAGCAGTGACCACAGGGTCCCCCTCGTACTCTACAATGAGCAGTTCTTC
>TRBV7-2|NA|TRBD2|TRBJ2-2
CASSFSGPGELFF
TGTGCCAGCAGCTTTAGCGGGCCCGGGGAGCTGTTTTTT
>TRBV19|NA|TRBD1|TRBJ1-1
CASSIGQDVGDTEAFF
TGTGCCAGTAGTATTGGACAGGACGTAGGGGACACTGAAGCTTTCTTT
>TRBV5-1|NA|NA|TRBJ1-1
CASSSLLGNTEAFF
TGCGCCAGCAGCTCTTTACTAGGGAACACTGAAGCTTTCTTT
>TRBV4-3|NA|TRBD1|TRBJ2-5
CASSPTGTGGEETQYF
TGCGCCAGCAGCCCGACCGGGACAGGGGGCGAGGAGACCCAGTACTTC
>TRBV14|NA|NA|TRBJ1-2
CASSQETDGNYGYTF
TGTGCCAGCAGCCAAGAGACAGACGGCAACTATGGCTACACCTTC
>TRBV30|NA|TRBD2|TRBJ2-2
CAWTVRGGGTGELFF
TGTGCCTGGACCGTCCGGGGGGGAGGCACCGGGGAGCTGTTTTTT
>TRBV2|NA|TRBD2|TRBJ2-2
CASSEGRAGGGELFF
TGTGCCAGCAGTGAAGGGCGAGCGGGAGGCGGGGAGCTGTTTTTT
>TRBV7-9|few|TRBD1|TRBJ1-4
CASSFMIGTGGTEKLFF
TGTGCCAGCAGCTTTATGATTGGGACAGGGGGCACGGAAAAACTGTTTTTT
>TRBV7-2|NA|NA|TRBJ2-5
CASSFSEGTQYF
TGTGCCAGCAGCTTCTCGGAGGGGACCCAGTACTTC
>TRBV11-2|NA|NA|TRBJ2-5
CASSQQARETQYF
TGTGCCAGCAGCCAACAGGCTAGGGAGACCCAGTACTTC
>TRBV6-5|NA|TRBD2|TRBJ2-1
CASSSPSGRYNEQFF
TGTGCCAGCAGCTCCCCTAGCGGCCGCTACAATGAGCAGTTCTTC
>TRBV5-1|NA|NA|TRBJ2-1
CASSLGAYHYNEQFF
TGCGCCAGCAGCTTGGGAGCCTACCATTACAATGAGCAGTTCTTC
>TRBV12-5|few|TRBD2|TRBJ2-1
CASAKPLAGGDNEQFF
TGTGCTAGTGCCAAACCCCTAGCGGGAGGAGACAATGAGCAGTTCTTC
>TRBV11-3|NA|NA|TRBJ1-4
CASSLKWSPNEKLFF
TGTGCCAGCAGCTTAAAATGGAGCCCCAATGAAAAACTGTTTTTT
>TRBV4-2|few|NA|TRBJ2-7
CASSRTGYEQYF
TGTGCCAGCAGCCGGACTGGCTACGAGCAGTACTTC
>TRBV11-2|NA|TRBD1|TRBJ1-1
CASSFPGGAGRITEAFF
TGTGCCAGCAGCTTCCCAGGGGGCGCCGGGAGGATCACTGAAGCTTTCTTT
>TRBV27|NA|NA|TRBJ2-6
CASSLTYSGANVLTF
TGTGCCAGCAGTTTAACATACTCTGGGGCCAACGTCCTGACTTTC
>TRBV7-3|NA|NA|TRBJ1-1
CASRFNRNTEAFF
TGTGCCAGCAGGTTTAACAGGAACACTGAAGCTTTCTTT
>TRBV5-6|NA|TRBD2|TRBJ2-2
CASSWTSGSYTGELFF
TGTGCCAGCAGCTGGACTAGCGGGAGCTACACCGGGGAGCTGTTTTTT
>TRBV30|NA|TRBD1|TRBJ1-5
CAWAGTANQPQHF
TGTGCCTGGGCCGGGACAGCTAATCAGCCCCAGCATTTT
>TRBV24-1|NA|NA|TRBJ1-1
CATSDATGRRTEAFF
TGTGCCACCAGTGATGCCACGGGGAGGAGGACTGAAGCTTTCTTT
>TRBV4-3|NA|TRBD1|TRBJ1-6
CASSQEGQGHSPLHF
TGCGCCAGCAGCCAAGAGGGACAGGGGCATTCACCCCTCCACTTT
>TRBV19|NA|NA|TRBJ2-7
CASSLSGIGLYEQYF
TGTGCCAGTAGTCTTAGCGGAATAGGCCTTTACGAGCAGTACTTC
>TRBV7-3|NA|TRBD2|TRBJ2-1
CASSPSGSSYNEQFF
TGTGCCAGCAGCCCCAGCGGGAGCTCCTACAATGAGCAGTTCTTC
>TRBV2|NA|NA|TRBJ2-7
CASSDGDRTYEQYF
TGTGCCAGCAGTGACGGTGACAGGACCTACGAGCAGTACTTC
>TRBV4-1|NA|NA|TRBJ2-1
CASSQEFASSYNEQFF
TGCGCCAGCAGCCAAGAATTTGCGAGCTCCTACAATGAGCAGTTCTTC
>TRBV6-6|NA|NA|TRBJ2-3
CASSPPGADTQYF
TGTGCCAGCAGCCCTCCGGGGGCAGATACGCAGTATTTT
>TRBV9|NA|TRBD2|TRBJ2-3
CASSVTTSAMEDTQYF
TGTGCCAGCAGCGTAACAACTAGCGCAATGGAAGATACGCAGTATTTT
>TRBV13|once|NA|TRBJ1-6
CASSVGYSQGSNSPLHF
TGTGCCAGCAGCGTAGGGTATTCTCAGGGGAGCAATTCACCCCTCCACTTT
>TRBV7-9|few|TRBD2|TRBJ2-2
CASSALAVNTGELFF
TGTGCCAGCAGCGCACTAGCGGTGAACACCGGGGAGCTGTTTTTT
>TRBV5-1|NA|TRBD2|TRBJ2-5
CASTPTLAGVGETQYF
TGCGCCAGCACTCCAACACTAGCGGGAGTGGGAGAGACCCAGTACTTC
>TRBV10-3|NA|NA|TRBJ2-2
CAISEALTGELFF
TGTGCCATCAGTGAAGCCCTCACCGGGGAGCTGTTTTTT
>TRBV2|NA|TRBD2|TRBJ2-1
CASSVTSGRWADEQFF
TGTGCCAGCAGCGTGACTAGCGGGAGATGGGCTGATGAGCAGTTCTTC
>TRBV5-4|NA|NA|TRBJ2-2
CASSLRANTGELFF
TGTGCCAGCAGCTTACGGGCGAACACCGGGGAGCTGTTTTTT
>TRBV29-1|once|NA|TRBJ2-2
CSVETENTGELFF
TGCAGCGTAGAAACAGAAAACACCGGGGAGCTGTTTTTT
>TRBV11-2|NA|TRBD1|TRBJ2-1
CASSVGQGSYNEQFF
TGTGCCAGCAGCGTCGGACAGGGATCCTACAATGAGCAGTTCTTC
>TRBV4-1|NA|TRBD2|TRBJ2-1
CASSQGYTSGRGNEQFF
TGCGCCAGCAGCCAAGGGTATACTAGCGGGAGAGGAAATGAGCAGTTCTTC
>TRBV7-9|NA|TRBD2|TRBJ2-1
CASSPGLAGFGYNEQFF
TGTGCCAGCAGCCCAGGACTAGCGGGCTTCGGCTACAATGAGCAGTTCTTC
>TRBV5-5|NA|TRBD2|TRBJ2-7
CASSLLGGLARYEQYF
TGTGCCAGCAGCTTGTTGGGGGGACTAGCGAGGTACGAGCAGTACTTC